This TCR beta chain was recovered during a study of blood T cell repertoires in COVID-19. TCRdb keeps only in-frame clones here, not all; method: immunoSEQ multiplex PCR. The sample yields roughly 300,000 clones, around 90% seen once. From germline, CDR1 is SEHNR and CDR2 FQNEAQ (reference sequence). The V end lost 4 bases, the J end lost 1 base, and 13 bases lay between the germline ends. This CDR3 is built from 15 residues. The source material was peripheral blood. The receptor's source is a young woman with COVID-19, enrolled during active disease. The gene calls are TRBV7-9 and TRBJ1-1, with a tentative D call TRBD1 (5 bases). DNA for the CDR3: TGTGCCAGCAGCTCATTTGACAGACCGAACACTGAAGCTTTCTTT. Protein sequence: CASSSFDRPNTEAFF.